This note documents a single T cell receptor (beta chain) sequence. Seattle's cohort entered during active infection and was followed longitudinally. This sample was taken from a study of blood T cell repertoires in COVID-19. About the research overall: Donors in the United States, Italy and Spain gave samples during acute or convalescent COVID-19.

Authors' analysis steps: From reference gene primer amplification, estimates of nucleated cell counts were derived. Profiled with immunoSEQ multiplex PCR; TCRdb holds only in-frame clones, not every one. Clone size and V and J calls were adopted from that table, with D and trimming inferred from the DNA. The sample carries about 350,000 clones, 89% recorded once. V gave up 5 bases and J gave up 5 bases, with 12 bases separating them. This CDR3 is built from 13 residues. Germline V gene data show CDR1 as SGHTA and CDR2 as FQGNSA. The specimen was peripheral blood. The rearrangement links TRBV7-2 to TRBJ1-1; D unclear. The source is a woman in her sixties with COVID-19, enrolled during active disease. CDR3 protein: CASSPEYRTEAFF. In nucleotides, the CDR3 is TGTGCCAGCAGCCCAGAGTACAGAACTGAAGCTTTCTTT.